These T cell receptor beta chains were read from a single sample in a study of T cell changes during pregnancy in multiple sclerosis. TCRdb keeps only in-frame clones here, not all; method: immunoSEQ multiplex PCR. The sample has over 80,000 clones; 90% are singletons. Sequences were derived from peripheral blood, sampled in the second trimester of pregnancy. These receptors were collected from a female donor in good health, enrolled as a control in a pregnancy study. The CDR3 runs from the conserved cysteine through the conserved F or W. D genes are given only for firm matches. Clone sizes are given selectively: once, few, many, or a class where the clone is expanded.

j_gene,v_gene,d_gene,abundance,CDR3nt,CDR3aa
TRBJ2-3,TRBV19,.,.,TGTGCCAGTAGGGACAGAGAATTCACAGATACGCAGTATTTT,CASRDREFTDTQYF
TRBJ2-1,TRBV5-1,.,.,TGCGCCAGCAGCTTGTCCGCTACCTACAATGAGCAGTTCTTC,CASSLSATYNEQFF
TRBJ1-6,TRBV4-1,TRBD1,.,TGCGCCAGCAGCGCGGACAGGGCTTCTTCTTCACCCCTCCACTTT,CASSADRASSSPLHF
TRBJ1-2,TRBV6-5,TRBD1,.,TGTGCCAGCAGTTACGCCGCGGACAGGAACTATGGCTACACCTTC,CASSYAADRNYGYTF
TRBJ1-1,TRBV2,.,once,TGTGCCAGCAGGGTTAAGCCGAACACTGAAGCTTTCTTT,CASRVKPNTEAFF
TRBJ1-4,TRBV6-1,.,.,TGTGCCAGCAGTGATTTTAGGGGCGAGAATGAAAAACTGTTTTTT,CASSDFRGENEKLFF
TRBJ2-7,TRBV2,.,.,TGTGCCAGCAGTCTTACTGGACAGTACGAGCAGTACTTC,CASSLTGQYEQYF
TRBJ2-3,TRBV7-8,TRBD2,.,TGTGCCAGCAGCCCGAGGGCCGCGGGGGGGTTTGGAGATACGCAGTATTTT,CASSPRAAGGFGDTQYF
TRBJ2-7,TRBV16,.,.,TGTGCCAGCAGCCAGACTTGGACCTACGAGCAGTACTTC,CASSQTWTYEQYF
TRBJ1-4,TRBV19,.,.,TGTGCCAGTAGTCTTCCGGGCGGGGGGGACATCGAAAAACTGTTTTTT,CASSLPGGGDIEKLFF
TRBJ1-1,TRBV5-6,.,.,TGTGCCAGCAGCTTGGTTCAGGGGAACACTGAAGCTTTCTTT,CASSLVQGNTEAFF
TRBJ1-4,TRBV7-9,.,few,TGTGCCAGCAGCTTACTGGGGGGGGGATTCGGGAATGAAAAACTGTTTTTT,CASSLLGGGFGNEKLFF
TRBJ1-2,TRBV4-2,TRBD1,.,TGTGCCAGCAGCCACGAGACAGGGGATGGCTATGGCTACACCTTC,CASSHETGDGYGYTF
TRBJ2-5,TRBV7-2,.,.,TGTGCCAGCACCCATCCCGGGCAGGGCCAGACCCAGTACTTC,CASTHPGQGQTQYF
TRBJ2-3,TRBV7-2,.,.,TGTGCCAGCAGCCGGGACACAGATACGCAGTATTTT,CASSRDTDTQYF
TRBJ1-1,TRBV6-5,.,.,TGTGCCAGCAGTTACTCGGGGGCCAACACTGAAGCTTTCTTT,CASSYSGANTEAFF
TRBJ1-2,TRBV19,TRBD1,.,TGTGCCAGTACCACGACAGGGGTGGTTGACTATGGCTACACCTTC,CASTTTGVVDYGYTF
TRBJ1-2,TRBV7-9,TRBD1,.,TGTGCCAGCAGCTTTACAGGGGACGGCTATGGCTACACCTTC,CASSFTGDGYGYTF
TRBJ1-2,TRBV19,.,.,TGTGCCAGTAGTACCCAACAGGGCTGGTTCTATGGCTACACCTTC,CASSTQQGWFYGYTF
TRBJ2-7,TRBV19,TRBD1,.,TGTGCCAGTAGTATGGCCCTGACAGGGAGCTCCTACGAGCAGTACTTC,CASSMALTGSSYEQYF
TRBJ1-1,TRBV19,TRBD1,.,TGTGCCATCGGGACAGGGAACACTGAAGCTTTCTTT,CAIGTGNTEAFF
TRBJ2-5,TRBV15,.,.,TGTGCCACCAGCAGAGATGGCAGGGGTCAAGAGACCCAGTACTTC,CATSRDGRGQETQYF
TRBJ1-5,TRBV27,.,once,TGTGCCAGCAGGGGAGGGACTAATCAGCCCCAGCATTTT,CASRGGTNQPQHF
TRBJ1-6,TRBV5-1,TRBD1,once,TGCGCCAGCAGCTCGGCTAATCAGGGGGCGTATAATTCACCCCTCCACTTT,CASSSANQGAYNSPLHF
TRBJ1-2,TRBV6-6,TRBD1,.,TGTGCCAGCAGGGGGGGACAGAACTATGGCTACACCTTC,CASRGGQNYGYTF
TRBJ2-7,TRBV5-1,TRBD1,.,TGCGCCAGCAGTCAGGGGGCCTACGAGCAGTACTTC,CASSQGAYEQYF
TRBJ1-5,TRBV19,TRBD1,.,TGTGCCAGTAGTACGGGACAGGATCTCAGGAATCAGCCCCAGCATTTT,CASSTGQDLRNQPQHF
TRBJ1-2,TRBV27,TRBD1,.,TGTGCCAGCAGGTCCGGGACAGGGGGCGTTGGCTACACCTTC,CASRSGTGGVGYTF
TRBJ2-7,TRBV19,.,once,TGTGCCAGTAGTATAGATCTATCCGGTTTCGGTTACGAGCAGTACTTC,CASSIDLSGFGYEQYF
TRBJ2-1,TRBV28,TRBD2,.,TGTGCCAGCAGTTCGACCGGGACTAGCGTTTACAATGAGCAGTTCTTC,CASSSTGTSVYNEQFF
TRBJ1-2,TRBV5-1,.,once,TGCGCCAGCAGCCCGACAGGAGAGTATGGCTACACCTTC,CASSPTGEYGYTF
TRBJ2-3,TRBV5-1,.,once,TGCGCCAGCAGCCCCCGTAGAGGGGGTTCCATAGATACGCAGTATTTT,CASSPRRGGSIDTQYF
TRBJ1-1,TRBV6-5,.,.,TGTGCCAGCAGTTACTCGAGGACTTCGAACACTGAAGCTTTCTTT,CASSYSRTSNTEAFF
TRBJ1-2,TRBV2,.,.,TGTGCCAGCAGTGAAGGTCCGAGGACAGCTAACTATGGCTACACCTTC,CASSEGPRTANYGYTF
TRBJ2-7,TRBV6-6,TRBD1,.,TGTGCCAGCAGTTACTCCGACAGGGCTTCCGAGCAGTACTTC,CASSYSDRASEQYF
TRBJ1-2,TRBV10-3,TRBD1,.,TGTGCCATCAGTGAGTCGAATATAGTGGGGGACAGGTCCTTC,CAISESNIVGDRSF
TRBJ2-7,TRBV15,.,.,TGTGCCACCGGCCTAGGACGAGAGGGCTACGAGCAGTACTTC,CATGLGREGYEQYF
TRBJ2-3,TRBV5-1,.,once,TGCGCCAGCAGCTTGGGTGGGGCCCTCCGGCCAGATACGCAGTATTTT,CASSLGGALRPDTQYF
TRBJ1-1,TRBV6-1,.,.,TGTGCCAGCAGTAAAGACAGGCGGAACACTGAAGCTTTCTTT,CASSKDRRNTEAFF
TRBJ2-1,TRBV6-5,TRBD2,.,TGTGCCAGCAGTTACGGGGGACTAGCGTCTTACAATGAGCAGTTCTTC,CASSYGGLASYNEQFF
TRBJ2-7,TRBV18,TRBD2,.,TGTGCCAGCTCACCGAACTTATTAGCGGGAGGAGGATACGAGCAGTACTTC,CASSPNLLAGGGYEQYF
TRBJ1-4,TRBV12-1,.,.,TGTGCCAGCAGCTCTATGACAGGGTGTGAAAAACTGTTTTTT,CASSSMTGCEKLFF
TRBJ2-5,TRBV7-9,TRBD2,.,TGTGCCAGCAGTCTCGCGGGAGGGTTTGAGACCCAGTACTTC,CASSLAGGFETQYF
TRBJ2-7,TRBV5-1,TRBD2,.,TGCGCCAGCAGCTTGGCCGGGACTACCTACGAGCAGTACTTC,CASSLAGTTYEQYF
TRBJ1-4,TRBV5-6,.,.,TGTGCCAGCAGCTTGGCCGGGGGGCGGAGAAATGAAAAACTGTTTTTT,CASSLAGGRRNEKLFF
TRBJ1-4,TRBV6-1,.,.,TGTGCCAGCAGTGAAGCGCTAGGGGATAAGGAAAAACTGTTTTTT,CASSEALGDKEKLFF
TRBJ1-2,TRBV6-5,.,.,TGTGCCAGCACCGACCGGGTCTTCTATGGCTACACCTTC,CASTDRVFYGYTF
TRBJ1-1,TRBV6-1,.,.,TGTGCCAGCAGTGAAATACAGAACACTGAAGCTTTCTTT,CASSEIQNTEAFF
TRBJ2-1,TRBV6-6,.,.,TGTGCCAGCAGTTACTCCCGGACTTACAATGAGCAGTTCTTC,CASSYSRTYNEQFF
TRBJ1-4,TRBV18,TRBD1,.,TGTGCCAGCTCACCCCAGGGGGAAGAAAAACTGTTTTTT,CASSPQGEEKLFF
TRBJ1-1,TRBV5-1,.,.,TGCGCCAGCAGCTTCGGAGGGACCACTGAAGCTTTCTTT,CASSFGGTTEAFF
TRBJ1-1,TRBV5-8,.,.,TGTGCCAGCAGCTTGGTAAACAGGAACACTGAAGCTTTCTTT,CASSLVNRNTEAFF
TRBJ1-3,TRBV18,TRBD1,.,TGTGCCAGCTCCCCCGGGACAGATGGAAACACCATATATTTT,CASSPGTDGNTIYF
TRBJ1-4,TRBV4-3,TRBD1,.,TGCGCCAGCAGCCAAGAAAATCCGGGACAGGGTACTGAAAAACTGTTTTTT,CASSQENPGQGTEKLFF
TRBJ1-1,TRBV7-2,.,.,TGTGCCAGCAGCTTCCCCGGGGGGAACACTGAAGCTTTCTTT,CASSFPGGNTEAFF
TRBJ1-1,TRBV18,TRBD1,.,TGTGCCAGCTCACCACCCAGGGGGCTAGGCACTGAAGCTTTCTTT,CASSPPRGLGTEAFF